These 4 T cell receptor beta chains were sequenced from one sample in a study of OX40 agonist ivuxolimab in advanced cancers. Clones were read by immunoSEQ multiplex PCR, and TCRdb kept only the in-frame ones, dropping some. The table shows over 65,000 clones, with around 83% occurring only once. Sequenced material: CD4+ or CD8+ T cells sorted from blood, taken in a trial of the OX40 agonist ivuxolimab. The source is an adult with an advanced solid tumor such as melanoma, head and neck, liver or kidney cancer.

The chain uses TRBV6-4 and TRBJ1-2; D not resolved. Trimming removed 6 bases at V and 0 bases at J, with 14 bases between. Germline V gene lookup returns CDR1 MRHNA and CDR2 SNTAGT. This CDR3 spans 15 amino acids. CDR3 region: CASSMRPEANYGYTF. CDR3 in DNA: TGTGCCAGCAGCATGCGACCAGAGGCTAACTATGGCTACACCTTC.

This rearrangement joins TRBV5-8 to TRBJ2-1; no definite D call. Between the trimmed V and J ends, which lost 2 bases and 2 bases, there was a span of 5 bases. This CDR3 contains 13 residues. Germline CDR1 reads SGHTS; CDR2 reads YDEGEE. Written as DNA, the CDR3 is TGTGCCAGCAGCTTTGACCCCTACAATGAGCAGTTCTTC. Its translation is CASSFDPYNEQFF.

The sample holds one count of this clone. The gene calls are TRBV5-4 and TRBJ1-2; maybe TRBD1 (5 bases). CDR3 length: 15 amino acids. CDR1 and CDR2 from the germline V gene are SGHNT and YYREEE (reference sequence). V lost 4 bases to trimming and J lost 3 bases, with 16 bases between them. CDR3 loop: CASSLAKGRDYGYTF. CDR3 DNA: TGTGCCAGCAGCCTGGCGAAGGGCAGGGACTATGGCTACACCTTC. The variable domain in full, with the rest retrieved from reference TRBV5-4 and TRBJ1-2, is ETGVTQSPTHLIKTRGQQVTLRCSSQSGHNTVSWYQQALGQGPQFIFQYYREEENGRGNFPPRFSGLQFPNYSSELNVNALELDDSALYLCASSLAKGRDYGYTFGSGTRLTVV.

This chain uses TRBV2 with TRBJ2-5; TRBD2 agrees at 14 bases. Trimming took 6 bases from V and 3 from J; bases not matched to a gene: 3. CDR3 length equals 15 residues. The germline V gene encodes CDR1 SNHLY and CDR2 FYNNEI. The CDR3 here is CASSPGLAGEETQYF. CDR3 nucleotide sequence: TGTGCCAGCAGCCCGGGACTAGCGGGAGAAGAGACCCAGTACTTC. Based on the CDR3 plus reference TRBV2 and TRBJ2-5, the full variable domain is EPEVTQTPSHQVTQMGQEVILRCVPISNHLYFYWYRQILGQKVEFLVSFYNNEISEKSEIFDDQFSVERPDGSNFTLKIRSTKLEDSAMYFCASSPGLAGEETQYFGPGTRLLVL.